The entry below describes one T cell receptor (beta chain). As yet, its antigen is unknown. One end of the junction fails to match germline, which may point to a read error. The data are from a study of molecular identifiers for immune sequencing clone quantification. Broader study findings: Underestimated sizes of highly expanded clones could result from identical TCR molecules that share a barcode.

In preparing bulk TCR libraries, previously described methods and listed TCR primers were used. MiXCR, run by TCRdb on the PCR reads, gives a single entry per CDR3 protein. The top ten clones hold around 0.78% of a sample with approximately 630,000 distinct CDR3 sequences, 25% of them seen once. This receptor was taken from a human donor in good health. Some libraries in this study had Jurkat cell RNA spiked in. The sequenced sample consisted of naive CD8+ T cells from blood, with Jurkat cell RNA spiked in. The subset was: FACS-sorted CD8+CD4-CCR7+CD45RA+ naive T cells.

The CDR3 nucleotides read TGTGTCAGCAGCGCTCTGGCGGGGGGGTTTGAGCAGTTCTTC. Amino acids: CVSSALAGGFEQFF. V is TRBV9 and J is TRBJ2-1, with 9 bases fitting TRBD2. The CDR3 length is 14 residues. The germline CDR1 and CDR2 sequences are SGDLS and YYNGEE.